These 10 T cell receptor beta chains share one sample of origin, sequenced in a study of CD8 T cells in ankylosing spondylitis. TCRdb re-analysed the 5' RACE reads in MiXCR, keeping a single row per CDR3 protein. The table records 240,000 or so distinct CDR3 sequences, 9.5% to 12% of them present only once. The sample was blood, either unsorted or a sorted T cell fraction (not recorded which). Source of these receptors: a male donor with ankylosing spondylitis or in good health (not recorded which).

Only a few counts were recorded for this clonotype. The gene calls are TRBV3-1 and TRBJ2-5; 8 nucleotides agree with TRBD2. V dropped 1 base and J dropped 4; count of bases not matched to a gene: 2. The CDR3 consists of 14 residues. Germline CDR1 LGHDT, CDR2 YNNKEL (reference sequence). The CDR3 nucleotides read TGTGCCAGCAGCCAAGCACTAGCGGCAGAGACCCAGTACTTC. This translates into CASSQALAAETQYF.

This clonotype occurred many times. The chain carries TRBV27 and TRBJ2-3; 7 nucleotides match TRBD2. Trimming at V came to 4 bases and at J to 3 bases, leaving 10 bases not matched to a gene. Germline-derived CDR1 and CDR2 are MNHEY and SMNVEV (reference sequence). This CDR3 has 16 amino acids. The CDR3 spells CASSSPSTSRTDTQYF. CDR3 nucleotide sequence: TGTGCCAGCAGTTCCCCTTCGACTAGCAGAACAGATACGCAGTATTTT.

This clonotype was detected many times. This chain uses TRBV5-6 with TRBJ2-7; maybe TRBD2 (6 bases). From germline, CDR1 is SGHDT and CDR2 YYEEEE. Trimming cost V 4 bases and J 6 bases, with 11 bases left between them. This CDR3 spans 12 amino acids. The CDR3 DNA follows: TGTGCCAGCAGCCGGTTGGGGGGCGAGCAGTACTTC. It encodes CASSRLGGEQYF.

This clonotype occurred a few times. The genes are TRBV20-1 and TRBJ2-2; 8 bases agree with TRBD2. J was trimmed by 4 bases and V by 0 bases; bases with no gene match: 7. The CDR3 runs to 16 residues. Germline V lookup: CDR1 DFQATT, CDR2 SNEGSKA (reference sequence). The DNA for the CDR3 is TGCAGTGCTAGAGATATGGGGCTAGCGGGCACCGGGGAGCTGTTTTTT. Translation: CSARDMGLAGTGELFF.

This clonotype was counted many times. The chain uses TRBV5-1 and TRBJ1-1; TRBD1 is a possible D gene (6 bases). Trimming pared 0 bases from V and 4 bases from J, leaving 16 bases between. The CDR3 length is 16 residues. Germline assignment: CDR1 SGHRS and CDR2 YFSETQ. The CDR3 DNA is TGCGCCAGCAGCTTGGTCTCAGGGGCTCGGGGCACTGAAGCTTTCTTT. As protein: CASSLVSGARGTEAFF. The variable domain in full, with the rest retrieved from reference TRBV5-1 and TRBJ1-1, is KAGVTQTPRYLIKTRGQQVTLSCSPISGHRSVSWYQQTPGQGLQFLFEYFSETQRNKGNFPGRFSGRQFSNSRSEMNVSTLELGDSALYLCASSLVSGARGTEAFFGQGTRLTVV.

This clonotype has just a few counts. This sequence joins TRBV5-1 and TRBJ2-5; TRBD1 aligns across 10 bases. The V gene end was trimmed by 3 bases and the J gene end by 5 bases; junction bases not matched to a gene: 10. CDR1 and CDR2 (germline): SGHRS, YFSETQ. The CDR3 sequence is 16 residues long. CDR3 nucleotide sequence: TGCGCCAGCAGCTCTGACAGGGGGCGCATTCTGGAGACCCAGTACTTC. Translating gives CASSSDRGRILETQYF.

This clonotype was recorded at least ten times. This chain links TRBV6-5 with TRBJ2-7; possible D gene TRBD2, 5 bases. The V end lost 4 bases, the J end lost 1 base, and 23 bases lay between the germline ends. Germline V gene sequence: CDR1 MNHEY, CDR2 SVGAGI. The CDR3 has 18 amino acids. CDR3 protein: CASSSRGGLTLLSYEQYF. The CDR3 DNA reads TGTGCCAGCAGTTCCCGTGGAGGCCTGACCTTACTTTCCTACGAGCAGTACTTC.

This clonotype was counted at least ten times. The rearrangement joins TRBV15 to TRBJ2-3; TRBD2 matches 8 bases. Trimming removed 0 bases from V and 2 bases from J; junction bases left unmatched: 4. The CDR3 has 16 amino acids. The germline gives CDR1 LNHNV, CDR2 YYDKDF (reference sequence). CDR3 DNA sequence: TGTGCCACCAGCAGAGATTTAGCGGGACTCACAGATACGCAGTATTTT. It is translated as CATSRDLAGLTDTQYF.

In this sample, this clonotype turned up many times. V gene TRBV5-1 combines with J gene TRBJ1-1; D gene unclear. The CDR3 spans 13 residues. Germline CDR1 and CDR2: SGHRS and YFSETQ. V dropped 7 bases and J dropped 3 bases, with 13 bases sitting between them. CDR3 nucleotide sequence: TGCGCCAGCTCCGTTTTGGTGGACACTGAAGCTTTCTTT. It translates to CASSVLVDTEAFF.

This clonotype was observed many times. The chain recombines TRBV27 with TRBJ1-2; TRBD1 matches at 7 bases. Germline CDR1 reads MNHEY; CDR2 reads SMNVEV (reference sequence). CDR3 length: 12 residues. J was trimmed by 7 bases and V by 6 bases; bases with no gene match: 5. The CDR3 coding sequence is TGTGCCAGCAGAAGATACAGGGGTGGCTACACCTTC. This gives the protein CASRRYRGGYTF.